The source of this TCR beta chain is a study of blood T cell repertoires in COVID-19. Study-level background: The United States, Italy and Spain were the sources of the acute and convalescent COVID-19 samples. Nucleic acid was either cDNA or gDNA, and it came from T cells, B-cell-depleted T cells, or PBMCs.

In the study's own analysis: Amplification from reference gene primers served as the basis for estimated nucleated cell counts. Some clones are missing from TCRdb's copy, which holds only in-frame ones; the method was immunoSEQ multiplex PCR. The DNA was the basis for D and trimming; V, J and clone size are from that table. The table lists about 170,000 clones, 87% of them singletons, with over 3.5% in the top ten. The V end was cut by 0 bases, the J end by 8 bases, with 17 bases between. Germline V lookup: CDR1 SGHDT, CDR2 YYEEEE. The CDR3 covers 15 residues. This clonotype was obtained from a man between 18 and 29 years old with active or convalescent COVID-19. This chain links TRBV5-6 with TRBJ1-2; D is uncertain. Sequencing was performed on peripheral blood. This CDR3 reads CASSLGRTVRLGYTF. The DNA for the CDR3 is TGTGCCAGCAGCTTGGGCAGGACTGTGCGACTCGGCTACACCTTC.